Sequencing of this T cell receptor beta chain was carried out in a study of T cell repertoires in cytomegalovirus infection (dated by TCRdb to the late 2010s). The study in broad terms: The peptide stimulations were aimed at well-studied HLA-B-restricted epitopes as well as recently identified HLA-C-restricted CMV epitopes, whose presentation resists viral immunomodulation. The HLA type of each donor mattered for the analysis, because public TCR beta signatures pointed to carriage of CMV infection along with the matching HLA type.

This clonotype was picked up a small number of times. It lacks a known antigen. No qualities accompany the bases; no much larger clone lies one base away. On the study overall, not on this receptor specifically: In both this cohort and an independent cohort of 350 or so donors, the cumulative frequency of public TCR beta family members distinguished carriers of CMV infection plus the relevant HLA type. The ex vivo response was dominated by HLA-C-restricted CMV-specific TCR beta clonotypes, and the single most frequent clonotype in two of eight donors was supplied by these HLA-C-restricted clonotypes.

The intended sense of this specimen's treatment or condition label: in vitro stimulation with specific CMV peptide epitopes to enrich CMV-specific T cells. Sequencing used an Illumina HiSeq 1500. The public reads were reprocessed in TCRdb via fastp at Q25 and MiXCR, keeping in-frame beta chains. Under each unique CDR3 protein, matching rows form one entry showing the most common genes and DNA. A total of approximately 910,000 distinct CDR3 sequences appear in this sample, around 32% of them only once. The ten largest clones capture around 15% of the sample. The CDR3 spans 14 residues, from the cysteine through the phenylalanine. CDR3 DNA is the only sequence kept; it has 42 bases, read in frame from the first base. V is clipped by 1 base and J by 6 bases, and the sequence between their germline boundaries is 12 bases long. According to the germline V gene (reference sequence), CDR1 reads DFQATT and CDR2 reads SNEGSKA.

The chain joins TRBV20-1 to TRBJ2-2, with the identity of the D gene unclear. This clonotype was sampled from a human donor in good health (CMV status not recorded). Some clones in this sample may be carry-over from other donors' samples. The sequencing used cultured CD8+ T cells from PBMCs, collected from culture after CMV antigen stimulation. The nucleotide sequence is TGCAGTGCTAGAGTAAGGTCAAAGCCCGGGGAGCTGTTTTTT. This is translated as CSARVRSKPGELFF.